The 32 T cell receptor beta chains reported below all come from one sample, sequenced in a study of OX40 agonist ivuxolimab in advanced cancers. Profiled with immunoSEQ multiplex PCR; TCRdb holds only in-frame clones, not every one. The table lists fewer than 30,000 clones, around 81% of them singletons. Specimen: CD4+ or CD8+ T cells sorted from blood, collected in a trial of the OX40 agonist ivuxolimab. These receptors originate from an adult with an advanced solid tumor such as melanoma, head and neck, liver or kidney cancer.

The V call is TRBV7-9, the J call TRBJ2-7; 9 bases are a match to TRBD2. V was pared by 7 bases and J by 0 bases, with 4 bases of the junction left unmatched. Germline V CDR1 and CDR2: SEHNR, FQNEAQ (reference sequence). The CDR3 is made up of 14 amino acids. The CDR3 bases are TGTGCCAGCACCGGGACTAGCTACTCCTACGAGCAGTACTTC. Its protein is CASTGTSYSYEQYF.

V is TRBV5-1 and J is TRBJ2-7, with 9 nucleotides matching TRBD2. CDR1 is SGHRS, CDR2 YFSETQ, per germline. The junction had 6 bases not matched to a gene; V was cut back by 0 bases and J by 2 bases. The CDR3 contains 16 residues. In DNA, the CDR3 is TGCGCCAGCAGCTTGGGACTAGCGGTCCGAACCTACGAGCAGTACTTC. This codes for CASSLGLAVRTYEQYF.

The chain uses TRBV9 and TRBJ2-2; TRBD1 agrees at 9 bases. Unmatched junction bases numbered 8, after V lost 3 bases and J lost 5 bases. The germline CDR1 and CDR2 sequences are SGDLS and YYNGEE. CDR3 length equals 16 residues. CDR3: CASSDPGQGLTGELFF. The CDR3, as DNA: TGTGCCAGCAGCGATCCGGGACAGGGTTTGACCGGGGAGCTGTTTTTT.

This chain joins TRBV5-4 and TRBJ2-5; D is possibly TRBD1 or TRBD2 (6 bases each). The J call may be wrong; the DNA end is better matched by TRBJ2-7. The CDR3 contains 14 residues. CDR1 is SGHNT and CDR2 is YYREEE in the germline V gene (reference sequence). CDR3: CASSLEGGVDEQYF. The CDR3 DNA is TGTGCCAGCAGCTTGGAGGGGGGAGTGGACGAGCAGTACTTC.

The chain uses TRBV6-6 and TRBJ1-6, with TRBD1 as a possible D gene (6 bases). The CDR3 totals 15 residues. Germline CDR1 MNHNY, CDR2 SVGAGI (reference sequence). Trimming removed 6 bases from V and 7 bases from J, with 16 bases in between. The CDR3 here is CASSPRLGQNSPLHF. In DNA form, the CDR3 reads TGTGCCAGCAGCCCTAGGCTCGGACAGAATTCACCCCTCCACTTT.

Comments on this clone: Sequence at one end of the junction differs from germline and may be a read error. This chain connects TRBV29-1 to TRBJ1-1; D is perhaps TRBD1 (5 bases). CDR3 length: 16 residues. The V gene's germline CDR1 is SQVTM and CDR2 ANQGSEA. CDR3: CSVKDPIRVGNTEAFF. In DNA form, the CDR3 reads TGCAGCGTTAAAGACCCCATCAGGGTTGGGAACACTGAAGCTTTCTTT.

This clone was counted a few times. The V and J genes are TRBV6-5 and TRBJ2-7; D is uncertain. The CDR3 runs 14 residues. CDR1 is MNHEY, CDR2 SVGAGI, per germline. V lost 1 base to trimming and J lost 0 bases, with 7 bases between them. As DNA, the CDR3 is TGTGCCAGCAGTTACTACAGAAACTCCTACGAGCAGTACTTC. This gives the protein CASSYYRNSYEQYF.

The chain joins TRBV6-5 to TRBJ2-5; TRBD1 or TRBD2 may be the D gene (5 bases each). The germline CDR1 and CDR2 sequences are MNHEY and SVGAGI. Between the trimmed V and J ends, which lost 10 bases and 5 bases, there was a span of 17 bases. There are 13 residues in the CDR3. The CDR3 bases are TGTGCCACCAACCAGAAAGAGGGGGAGACCCAGTACTTC. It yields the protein CATNQKEGETQYF.

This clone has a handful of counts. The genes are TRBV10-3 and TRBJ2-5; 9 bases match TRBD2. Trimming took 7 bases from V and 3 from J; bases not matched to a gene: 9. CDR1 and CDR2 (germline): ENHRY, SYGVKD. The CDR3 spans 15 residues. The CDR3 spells CAIKGSSGEEETQYF. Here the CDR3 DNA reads TGTGCCATCAAGGGTTCTAGCGGGGAAGAAGAGACCCAGTACTTC.

The CDR3 DNA follows: TGTGCCAGCAGCCAAGAAATAGCGGCCAATTACAATGAGCAGTTCTTC. Amino acid sequence: CASSQEIAANYNEQFF. This sequence joins TRBV14 and TRBJ2-1; D might be TRBD2 (6 bases). Germline V CDR1 and CDR2: SGHDN, FVKESK. There are 16 residues in the CDR3. V lost 0 bases, J lost 4 bases, and 13 bases lay in between.

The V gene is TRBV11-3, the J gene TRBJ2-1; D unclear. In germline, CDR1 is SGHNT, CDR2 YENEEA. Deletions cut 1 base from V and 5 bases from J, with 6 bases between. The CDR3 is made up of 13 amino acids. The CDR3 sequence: CASSLGPNNEQFF. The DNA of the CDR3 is TGTGCCAGCAGCTTAGGGCCAAACAATGAGCAGTTCTTC.

The CDR3 nucleotides read TGCGCCAGCAGCTTACGGACGAAAACCGGGACTAGAGTTATCAATGAGCAGTTCTTC. Its protein product is CASSLRTKTGTRVINEQFF. The chain employs TRBV5-1 and TRBJ2-1, with 8 positions matching TRBD2. Germline CDR1 SGHRS, CDR2 YFSETQ. The CDR3 length is 19 residues. The J segment lost 6 bases and the V segment lost 2 bases, leaving 19 bases of the junction unmatched.

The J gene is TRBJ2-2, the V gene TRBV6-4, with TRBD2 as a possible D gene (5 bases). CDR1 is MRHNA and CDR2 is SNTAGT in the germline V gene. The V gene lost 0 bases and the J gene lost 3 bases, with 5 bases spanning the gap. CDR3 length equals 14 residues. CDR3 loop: CASSDSRDTGELFF. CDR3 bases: TGTGCCAGCAGTGACTCGAGGGACACCGGGGAGCTGTTTTTT.

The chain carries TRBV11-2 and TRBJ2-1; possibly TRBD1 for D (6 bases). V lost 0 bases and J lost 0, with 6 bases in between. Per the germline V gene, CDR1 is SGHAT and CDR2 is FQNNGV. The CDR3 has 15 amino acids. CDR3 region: CASSLEDSSYNEQFF. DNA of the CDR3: TGTGCCAGCAGCTTAGAGGACAGCTCCTACAATGAGCAGTTCTTC.

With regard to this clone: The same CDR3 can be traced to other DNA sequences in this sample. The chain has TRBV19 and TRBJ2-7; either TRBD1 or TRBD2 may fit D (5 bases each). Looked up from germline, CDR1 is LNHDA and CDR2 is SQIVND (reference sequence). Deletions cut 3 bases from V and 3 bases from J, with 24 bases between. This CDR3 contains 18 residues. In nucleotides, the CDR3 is TGTGCCAGTAGTATGTACCAAGTCCCCCAGGGACCGGACTACGAGCAGTACTTC. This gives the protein CASSMYQVPQGPDYEQYF. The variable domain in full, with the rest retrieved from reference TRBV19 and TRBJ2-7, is DGGITQSPKYLFRKEGQNVTLSCEQNLNHDAMYWYRQDPGQGLRLIYYSQIVNDFQKGDIAEGYSVSREKKESFPLTVTSAQKNPTAFYLCASSMYQVPQGPDYEQYFGPGTRLTVT.

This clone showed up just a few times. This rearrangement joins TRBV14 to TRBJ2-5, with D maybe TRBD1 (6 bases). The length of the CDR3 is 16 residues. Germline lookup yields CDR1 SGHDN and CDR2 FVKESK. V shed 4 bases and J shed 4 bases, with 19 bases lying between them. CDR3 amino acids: CASSLYRDIRSETQYF. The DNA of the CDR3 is TGTGCCAGCAGCCTATACCGGGACATTCGGTCAGAGACCCAGTACTTC.

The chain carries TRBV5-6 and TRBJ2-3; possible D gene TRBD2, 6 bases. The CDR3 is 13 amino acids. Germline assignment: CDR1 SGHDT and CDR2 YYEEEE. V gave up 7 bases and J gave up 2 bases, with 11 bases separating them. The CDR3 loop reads CASRGTDTDTQYF. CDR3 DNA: TGTGCCAGCCGCGGGACGGACACAGATACGCAGTATTTT. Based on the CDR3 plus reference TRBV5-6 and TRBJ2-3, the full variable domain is DAGVTQSPTHLIKTRGQQVTLRCSPKSGHDTVSWYQQALGQGPQFIFQYYEEEERQRGNFPDRFSGHQFPNYSSELNVNALLLGDSALYLCASRGTDTDTQYFGPGTRLTVL.

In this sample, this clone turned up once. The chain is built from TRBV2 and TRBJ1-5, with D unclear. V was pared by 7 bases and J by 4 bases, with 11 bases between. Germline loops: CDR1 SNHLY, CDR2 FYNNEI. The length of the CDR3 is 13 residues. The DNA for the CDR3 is TGTGCCAGCACCGAGTCGGGAAATCAGCCCCAGCATTTT. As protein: CASTESGNQPQHF. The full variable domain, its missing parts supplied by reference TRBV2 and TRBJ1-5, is EPEVTQTPSHQVTQMGQEVILRCVPISNHLYFYWYRQILGQKVEFLVSFYNNEISEKSEIFDDQFSVERPDGSNFTLKIRSTKLEDSAMYFCASTESGNQPQHFGDGTRLSIL.

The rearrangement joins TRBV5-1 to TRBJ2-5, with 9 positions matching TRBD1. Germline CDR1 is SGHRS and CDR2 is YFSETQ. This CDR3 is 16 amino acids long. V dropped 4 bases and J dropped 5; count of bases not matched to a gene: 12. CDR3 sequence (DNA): TGCGCCAGCAGCAACCGGGACAGGGAGGTCGGGGAGACCCAGTACTTC. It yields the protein CASSNRDREVGETQYF.

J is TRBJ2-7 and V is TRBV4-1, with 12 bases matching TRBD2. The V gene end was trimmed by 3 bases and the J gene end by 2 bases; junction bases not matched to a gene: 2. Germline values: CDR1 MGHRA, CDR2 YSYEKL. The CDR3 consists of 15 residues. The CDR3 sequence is CASSHLAGGTYEQYF. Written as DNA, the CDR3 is TGCGCCAGCAGCCATCTAGCGGGGGGGACCTACGAGCAGTACTTC.

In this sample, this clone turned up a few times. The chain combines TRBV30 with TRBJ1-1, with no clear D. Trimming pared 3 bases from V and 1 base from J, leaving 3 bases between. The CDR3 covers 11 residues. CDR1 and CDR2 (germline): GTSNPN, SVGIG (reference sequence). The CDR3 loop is CAWRENTEAFF. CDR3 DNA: TGTGCCTGGAGAGAGAACACTGAAGCTTTCTTT.

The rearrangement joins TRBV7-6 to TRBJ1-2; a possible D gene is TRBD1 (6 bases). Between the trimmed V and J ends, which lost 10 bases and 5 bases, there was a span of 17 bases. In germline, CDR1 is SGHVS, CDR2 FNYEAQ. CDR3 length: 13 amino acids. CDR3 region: CATSPGGTYGYTF. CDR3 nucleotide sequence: TGTGCCACCTCCCCGGGGGGCACGTATGGCTACACCTTC.

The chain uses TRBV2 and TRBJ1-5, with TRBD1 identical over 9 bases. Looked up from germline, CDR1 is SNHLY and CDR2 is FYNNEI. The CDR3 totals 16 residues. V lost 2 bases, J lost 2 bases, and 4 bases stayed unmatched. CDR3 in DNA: TGTGCCAGCAGTGAATGGGGACAGGGAGGCAATCAGCCCCAGCATTTT. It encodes CASSEWGQGGNQPQHF.

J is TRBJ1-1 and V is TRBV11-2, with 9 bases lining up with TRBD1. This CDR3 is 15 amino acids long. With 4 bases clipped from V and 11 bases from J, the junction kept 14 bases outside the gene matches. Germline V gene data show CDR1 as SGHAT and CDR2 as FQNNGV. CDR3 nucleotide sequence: TGTGCCAGCAGCTCTCCGGGACAGGGTTTCATTGACGCTTTCTTT. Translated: CASSSPGQGFIDAFF.

CDR3: CASSLDSIGSSYNSPLHF. For the CDR3, the DNA is TGTGCCAGCAGCTTAGACTCAATAGGGAGCTCCTATAATTCACCCCTCCACTTT. The V call is TRBV11-3, the J call TRBJ1-6; D is unresolved. Trimming stripped 0 bases from V and 0 bases from J, with 12 bases between. The CDR3 is made up of 18 amino acids. Germline V CDR1 and CDR2: SGHNT, YENEEA.

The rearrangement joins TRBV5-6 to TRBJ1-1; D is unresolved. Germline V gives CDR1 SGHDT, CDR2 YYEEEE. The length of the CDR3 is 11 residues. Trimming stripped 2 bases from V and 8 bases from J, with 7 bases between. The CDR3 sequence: CASSFGREAFF. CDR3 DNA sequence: TGTGCCAGCAGCTTTGGGAGAGAAGCTTTCTTT.

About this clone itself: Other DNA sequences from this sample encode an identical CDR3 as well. The CDR3 DNA sequence: TGTGCCAGCAGCCAAGGGGGAATCGGGCAGCCCCAGCATTTT. The encoded protein is CASSQGGIGQPQHF. V is TRBV14 and J is TRBJ1-5, with D unclear. The V gene's germline CDR1 is SGHDN and CDR2 FVKESK. This CDR3 has 14 residues. V lost 1 base to trimming and J lost 7 bases, with 11 bases between them.

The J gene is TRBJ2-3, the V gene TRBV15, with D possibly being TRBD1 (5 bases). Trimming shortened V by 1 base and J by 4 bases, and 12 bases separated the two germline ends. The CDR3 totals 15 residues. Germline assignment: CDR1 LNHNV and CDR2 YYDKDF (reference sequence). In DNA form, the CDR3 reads TGTGCCACCAGCAGAGCATATAGGGGCCCAGATACGCAGTATTTT. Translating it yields CATSRAYRGPDTQYF.

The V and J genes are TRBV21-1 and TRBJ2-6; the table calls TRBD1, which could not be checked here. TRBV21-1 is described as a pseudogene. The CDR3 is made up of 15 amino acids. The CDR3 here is CASSKAISGANVLTF. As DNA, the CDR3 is TGTGCCAGCAGCAAAGCCATCTCTGGGGCCAACGTCCTGACTTTC.

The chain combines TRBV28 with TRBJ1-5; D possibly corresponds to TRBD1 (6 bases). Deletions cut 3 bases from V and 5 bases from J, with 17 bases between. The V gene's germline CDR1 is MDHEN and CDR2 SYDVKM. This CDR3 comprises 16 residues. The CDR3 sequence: CASSLGAGPLDQPQHF. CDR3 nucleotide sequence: TGTGCCAGCAGTTTGGGGGCCGGGCCGCTAGATCAGCCCCAGCATTTT. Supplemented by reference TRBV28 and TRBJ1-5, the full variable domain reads DVKVTQSSRYLVKRTGEKVFLECVQDMDHENMFWYRQDPGLGLRLIYFSYDVKMKEKGDIPEGYSVSREKKERFSLILESASTNQTSMYLCASSLGAGPLDQPQHFGDGTRLSIL.

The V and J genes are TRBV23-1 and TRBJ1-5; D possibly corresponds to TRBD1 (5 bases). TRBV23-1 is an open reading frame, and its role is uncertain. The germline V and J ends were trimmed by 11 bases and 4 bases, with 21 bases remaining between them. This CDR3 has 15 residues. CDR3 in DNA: TGCGCCCCAGCAGGGAGCAGCGAACCTAATCAGCCCCAGCATTTT. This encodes CAPAGSSEPNQPQHF.

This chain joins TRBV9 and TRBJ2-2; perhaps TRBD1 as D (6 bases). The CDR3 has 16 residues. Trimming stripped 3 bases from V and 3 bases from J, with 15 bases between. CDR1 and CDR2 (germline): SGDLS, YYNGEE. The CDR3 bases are TGTGCCAGCAGCGCCAACAGGGTGTTGGACACCGGGGAGCTGTTTTTT. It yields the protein CASSANRVLDTGELFF.